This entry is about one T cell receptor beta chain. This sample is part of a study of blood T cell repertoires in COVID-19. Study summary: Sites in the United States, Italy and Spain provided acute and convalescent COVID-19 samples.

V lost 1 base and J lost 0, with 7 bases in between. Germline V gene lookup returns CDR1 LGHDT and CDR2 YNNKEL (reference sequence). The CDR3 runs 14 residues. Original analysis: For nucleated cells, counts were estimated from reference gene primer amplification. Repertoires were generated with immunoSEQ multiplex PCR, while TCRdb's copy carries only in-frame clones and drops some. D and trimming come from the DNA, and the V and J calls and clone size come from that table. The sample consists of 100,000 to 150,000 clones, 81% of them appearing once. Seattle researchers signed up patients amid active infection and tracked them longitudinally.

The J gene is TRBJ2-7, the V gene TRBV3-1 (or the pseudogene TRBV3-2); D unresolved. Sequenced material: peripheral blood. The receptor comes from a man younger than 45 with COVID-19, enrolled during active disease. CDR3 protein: CASSQASSSYEQYF. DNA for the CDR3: TGTGCCAGCAGCCAAGCGAGTAGCTCCTACGAGCAGTACTTC.